The 26 T cell receptor beta chains reported below all come from one sample, sequenced in a study of cytomegalovirus exposure and HLA in healthy donors. The PCR had 60 Vbeta and 13 Jbeta primers. Sequencing was performed with immunoSEQ multiplex PCR; in TCRdb, only in-frame clones are kept and a portion is missing. The sample has approximately 210,000 clones, around 87% seen once. Sequences were obtained from PBMCs. Receptor source: a young man in good health and CMV-seronegative.

With respect to this clone: The same CDR3 is also encoded by other DNA sequences in this sample. This chain joins TRBV9 and TRBJ1-2; D is uncertain. CDR3 length: 12 residues. Between the trimmed V and J ends, which lost 1 base and 4 bases, there was a span of 5 bases. Germline V CDR1 and CDR2: SGDLS, YYNGEE. CDR3 protein: CASSVLSYGYTF. Here the CDR3 DNA reads TGTGCCAGCAGCGTATTGAGCTATGGCTACACCTTC.

This clone was counted a single time. The chain recombines TRBV6-1 with TRBJ1-2, with D perhaps matching TRBD1 (5 bases). The germline gives CDR1 MNHNS, CDR2 SASEGT. Trimming took 4 bases from V and 7 from J, leaving 10 bases between them. The CDR3 extends over 12 amino acids. CDR3 loop: CASSVTDIGYTF. CDR3 sequence (DNA): TGTGCCAGCAGTGTGACGGACATTGGCTACACCTTC.

This chain uses TRBV9 with TRBJ1-2; 8 bases agree with TRBD1. Germline CDR1 SGDLS, CDR2 YYNGEE. V was pared by 5 bases and J by 5 bases, with 11 bases of the junction left unmatched. The CDR3 loop spans 15 amino acids. The CDR3 coding sequence is TGTGCCAGCAGACCTCCCGGCAGGGGGCATTATGGCTACACCTTC. As protein: CASRPPGRGHYGYTF.

The sample holds one count of this clone. The chain has TRBV7-9 and TRBJ1-5; D is possibly TRBD1 (6 bases). Trimming stripped 4 bases from V and 7 bases from J, with 17 bases between. The CDR3 runs to 15 residues. Germline CDR1 is SEHNR and CDR2 is FQNEAQ (reference sequence). The CDR3 coding sequence is TGTGCCAGCAGCTCTATAAGACAGGCCGGCCAGCCCCAGCATTTT. Amino acids: CASSSIRQAGQPQHF. Filled out from reference TRBV7-9 and TRBJ1-5, the complete variable domain reads DTGVSQNPRHKITKRGQNVTFRCDPISEHNRLYWYRQTLGQGPEFLTYFQNEAQLEKSRLLSDRFSAERPKGSFSTLEIQRTEQGDSAMYLCASSSIRQAGQPQHFGDGTRLSIL.

The chain couples TRBV19 to TRBJ2-1, with 9 positions matching TRBD2. Trimming at V came to 5 bases and at J to 6 bases, leaving 8 bases not matched to a gene. The CDR3 totals 15 residues. Germline V gives CDR1 LNHDA, CDR2 SQIVND (reference sequence). The CDR3 spells CASSPDPSGVNEQFF. The CDR3 DNA reads as TGTGCCAGTAGTCCCGACCCTAGCGGGGTCAATGAGCAGTTCTTC.

The V gene is TRBV2, the J gene TRBJ1-1; D possibly corresponds to TRBD1 (5 bases). V was pared by 6 bases and J by 11 bases, with 10 bases between. The CDR3 covers 10 residues. Germline V gene sequence: CDR1 SNHLY, CDR2 FYNNEI. The CDR3 region is CASSHRKAFF. Here the CDR3 DNA reads TGTGCCAGCAGCCACAGGAAGGCTTTCTTT.

There are a few counts of this clone. The gene calls are TRBV6-5 and TRBJ1-5; D uncertain. The CDR3 has 14 amino acids. Germline CDR1 MNHEY, CDR2 SVGAGI. Trimming left V 2 bases short and J 5 bases short, with 10 bases between. The CDR3 spells CASSYGGSDQPQHF. The CDR3 DNA reads TGTGCCAGCAGTTACGGAGGGTCGGATCAGCCCCAGCATTTT.

The J gene is TRBJ1-3, the V gene TRBV13, with 7 bases aligning to TRBD1. Trimming removed 6 bases from V and 3 bases from J; junction bases left unmatched: 14. Germline loops: CDR1 PRHDT, CDR2 FYEKMQ (reference sequence). CDR3 length: 17 amino acids. This CDR3 reads CASRYGGGRIHGNTIYF. Here the CDR3 DNA reads TGTGCCAGCAGATACGGAGGGGGCAGGATCCATGGAAACACCATATATTTT. Full variable domain (missing parts from reference TRBV13 and TRBJ1-3): AAGVIQSPRHLIKEKRETATLKCYPIPRHDTVYWYQQGPGQDPQFLISFYEKMQSDKGSIPDRFSAQQFSDYHSELNMSSLELGDSALYFCASRYGGGRIHGNTIYFGEGSWLTVV.

This chain uses TRBV7-9 with TRBJ2-7; D unresolved. Trimming removed 1 base at V and 1 base at J, with 5 bases between. Germline CDR1 reads SEHNR; CDR2 reads FQNEAQ (reference sequence). The CDR3 contains 13 residues. CDR3 loop: CASSLVSSYEQYF. In DNA, the CDR3 is TGTGCCAGCAGCTTAGTATCTTCCTACGAGCAGTACTTC.

This clone was recorded once. The genes are TRBV30 and TRBJ2-1; 7 nucleotides match TRBD2. This CDR3 is built from 12 residues. From germline, CDR1 is GTSNPN and CDR2 SVGIG (reference sequence). The trim removed 6 bases at V and 7 bases at J, leaving 6 bases unmatched. The CDR3 DNA reads TGTGCCTGCCCCGGGAGGTTGAATGAGCAGTTCTTC. This encodes CACPGRLNEQFF.

The genes are TRBV14 and TRBJ2-3; TRBD2 matches 10 bases. Germline V gene sequence: CDR1 SGHDN, CDR2 FVKESK. The CDR3 is made up of 16 amino acids. J lost 4 bases, V lost 2 bases, and 6 bases had no gene match. CDR3 bases: TGTGCCAGCAGCCAACTAGCGGGAGTAGGGTCAGATACGCAGTATTTT. This codes for CASSQLAGVGSDTQYF.

The rearrangement uses TRBV15 and TRBJ2-3; D possibly corresponds to TRBD2 (5 bases). Germline CDR1 is LNHNV and CDR2 is YYDKDF (reference sequence). This CDR3 is built from 16 residues. The V and J ends lost 5 bases and 1 base respectively, with 16 bases between them. The CDR3 region has the DNA TGTGCCACCAGCCGCGGGCTCGGGTCTGGCACAGATACGCAGTATTTT. Amino acid sequence: CATSRGLGSGTDTQYF.

The count of this clone is one. The chain joins TRBV9 to TRBJ2-7; the D gene is possibly TRBD1 (6 bases). Trimming took 4 bases from V and 2 from J, leaving 13 bases between them. The CDR3 runs to 14 residues. Looked up from germline, CDR1 is SGDLS and CDR2 is YYNGEE. CDR3 coding DNA: TGTGCCAGCAGCACCCAGGGGAGCCCCTACGAGCAGTACTTC. This encodes CASSTQGSPYEQYF. Filled out from reference TRBV9 and TRBJ2-7, the complete variable domain reads DSGVTQTPKHLITATGQRVTLRCSPRSGDLSVYWYQQSLDQGLQFLIQYYNGEERAKGNILERFSAQQFPDLHSELNLSSLELGDSALYFCASSTQGSPYEQYFGPGTRLTVT.

The gene calls are TRBV18 and TRBJ2-3; TRBD2 matches 9 bases. There are 15 residues in the CDR3. The germline CDR1 and CDR2 sequences are KGHSH and LQKENI. Losses at the gene ends were 4 bases for V and 5 bases for J; bases not matched to a gene: 7. The CDR3 DNA sequence: TGTGCCAGCTCACGGGCGGGGGGGCCTGGAGATACGCAGTATTTT. The encoded protein is CASSRAGGPGDTQYF.

CDR3 loop: CSVEGRTSGILGYNEQFF. Written as DNA, the CDR3 is TGCAGCGTTGAAGGTCGGACTAGCGGGATTCTGGGCTACAATGAGCAGTTCTTC. This sequence joins TRBV29-1 and TRBJ2-1; 12 nucleotides align to TRBD2. The CDR3 length is 18 residues. Per the germline V gene, CDR1 is SQVTM and CDR2 is ANQGSEA. V was pared by 1 base and J by 3 bases, with 10 bases of the junction left unmatched.

V gene TRBV5-1 combines with J gene TRBJ2-1; TRBD2 is a possible D gene (5 bases). Trimming took 3 bases from V and 0 from J, leaving 10 bases between them. The length of the CDR3 is 15 residues. The germline V gene has CDR1 SGHRS and CDR2 YFSETQ. CDR3 residues: CASSSAASSYNEQFF. CDR3 bases: TGCGCCAGCAGCTCAGCGGCCAGCTCCTACAATGAGCAGTTCTTC.

The gene calls are TRBV6-5 and TRBJ1-2; 7 nucleotides align to TRBD1. Germline CDR1 is MNHEY and CDR2 is SVGAGI. V lost 6 bases, J lost 3 bases, and 4 bases stayed unmatched. The CDR3 loop spans 13 amino acids. DNA of the CDR3: TGTGCCAGCAGAAGGGACAGCCACTATGGCTACACCTTC. Translated: CASRRDSHYGYTF.

The chain is built from TRBV5-1 and TRBJ2-4; D is uncertain. The ends were cut back, 0 bases at V and 5 bases at J, with 9 bases in the middle. Germline CDR1 is SGHRS and CDR2 is YFSETQ. This CDR3 spans 14 amino acids. CDR3 amino acids: CASSLERPENIQYF. The CDR3, as DNA: TGCGCCAGCAGCTTGGAGCGCCCCGAAAACATTCAGTACTTC.

The V gene is TRBV7-8, the J gene TRBJ2-1; TRBD2 agrees at 9 bases. Germline CDR1 and CDR2: SGHVS and FQNEAQ. The V gene end was trimmed by 4 bases and the J gene end by 9 bases; junction bases not matched to a gene: 16. The CDR3 length is 17 residues. The CDR3 nucleotides read TGTGCCAGCAGCTCGAGTACCCCGGGACTAGCTGTCAGTGAGCAGTTCTTC. Its translation: CASSSSTPGLAVSEQFF.

The V call is TRBV6-5, the J call TRBJ1-5; D call uncertain. The CDR3 length is 14 residues. Germline CDR1 and CDR2: MNHEY and SVGAGI. The germline V and J ends were trimmed by 6 bases and 11 bases, with 20 bases remaining between them. CDR3: CASRSTGRTPAQHF. DNA for the CDR3: TGTGCCAGCAGGTCAACCGGGAGGACCCCAGCCCAGCATTTT.

This clone was counted once. This sequence joins TRBV29-1 and TRBJ1-5; D is possibly TRBD1 (5 bases). V lost 3 bases, J lost 7 bases, and 13 bases lay in between. Germline loops: CDR1 SQVTM, CDR2 ANQGSEA. CDR3 size: 13 residues. CDR3: CSVDLGGGQPQHF. The CDR3 DNA reads as TGCAGCGTTGATCTGGGGGGGGGACAGCCCCAGCATTTT.

The chain is built from TRBV6-5 and TRBJ1-6, with 7 bases that match TRBD1. With V trimmed by 2 bases and J by 7 bases, 5 bases remained unmatched. CDR3 length equals 15 residues. Germline CDR1 MNHEY, CDR2 SVGAGI. The CDR3 region has the DNA TGTGCCAGCAGTTACGGGCAGGGGGTGAATTCACCCCTCCACTTT. This codes for CASSYGQGVNSPLHF.

V is TRBV18 and J is TRBJ2-1, with TRBD1 matching 7 bases. V lost 4 bases to trimming and J lost 9 bases; unmatched junction nucleotides: 9. The CDR3 sequence is 14 residues long. Germline CDR1 KGHSH, CDR2 LQKENI. This CDR3 is CASSLEGAKGEQFF. The CDR3 DNA reads as TGTGCCAGCTCACTCGAGGGGGCTAAGGGTGAGCAGTTCTTC.

This chain joins TRBV4-3 and TRBJ2-3, with a tentative D call TRBD2 (6 bases). The CDR3 contains 17 residues. V lost 2 bases and J 5 bases, leaving 20 bases between the germline ends. CDR1 and CDR2 (germline): LGHNA, YSLEER. The CDR3 region is CASSQRPGIVGGDTQYF. CDR3 DNA sequence: TGCGCCAGCAGCCAACGTCCTGGGATAGTGGGGGGAGATACGCAGTATTTT.

This chain connects TRBV5-1 to TRBJ2-7, with 7 bases that match TRBD1. V gave up 2 bases and J gave up 4 bases; unmatched junction bases: 15. The CDR3 loop spans 17 amino acids. CDR1 is SGHRS and CDR2 is YFSETQ in the germline V gene. In DNA, the CDR3 is TGCGCCAGCAGCTTATCTTTAGGGACAGACCTTAGGTACGAGCAGTACTTC. It codes for CASSLSLGTDLRYEQYF.

This clone was seen once. J is TRBJ2-1 and V is TRBV28; D not certain. The ends were cut back, 8 bases at V and 6 bases at J, with 5 bases in the middle. The CDR3 contains 10 residues. CDR1 is MDHEN and CDR2 is SYDVKM in the germline V gene. CDR3 sequence reads: CASGLNEQFF. As DNA, the CDR3 is TGTGCCAGCGGCCTCAATGAGCAGTTCTTC.